Following are 32 T cell receptor beta chains from one sample sequenced in a study of T-cell memory formation after mild COVID-19. TCRdb redid the calling of the 5' RACE reads with MiXCR, one entry per CDR3 protein. The table has approximately 350,000 distinct CDR3 sequences, around 28% seen once; the top ten hold approximately 15%. The sample comprised PBMCs or a T cell subset sorted from them (not recorded which). The receptors originated from an adult woman who had mild COVID-19 (a few samples of this study predate the infection). Cell type and time point are not known.

This clonotype was observed a few times. The rearrangement joins TRBV6-2 or TRBV6-3 to TRBJ2-3; D perhaps matches TRBD2 (5 bases). The CDR3 covers 15 residues. Trimming cost V 5 bases and J 1 base, with 13 bases left between them. Germline V gives CDR1 MNHEY, CDR2 SVGEGT. This chain's CDR3 is CASSAPGRGTDTQYF. DNA of the CDR3: TGTGCCAGCAGTGCCCCTGGGCGGGGCACAGATACGCAGTATTTT.

This clonotype was seen more than once but under ten times. V and J are TRBV7-9 and TRBJ1-2, with D possibly TRBD1 on 6 matching bases. V lost 4 bases and J 4 bases, leaving 13 bases between the germline ends. This CDR3 is 14 amino acids long. In germline, CDR1 is SEHNR, CDR2 FQNEAQ (reference sequence). CDR3 protein: CASSSRQDSYGYTF. The CDR3 DNA reads TGTGCCAGCAGCTCCCGACAGGACTCCTATGGCTACACCTTC.

This chain connects TRBV12-3 or TRBV12-4 to TRBJ1-5; 8 bases fit TRBD1. The CDR3 consists of 15 residues. After removal of 5 bases from V and 6 bases from J, the junction contained 9 bases not matched to a gene. In DNA form, the CDR3 reads TGTGCCAGCAGTCCAGGACAGGGAAGCGCTCAGCCCCAGCATTTT. Amino acid sequence: CASSPGQGSAQPQHF.

In its sample, this clonotype was seen a few times. The gene calls are TRBV29-1 and TRBJ1-5; a possible D gene is TRBD1 (5 bases). V lost 4 bases, J lost 3 bases, and 10 bases lay in between. CDR1 is SQVTM, CDR2 ANQGSEA, per germline. The CDR3 has 13 residues. The CDR3 protein is CSVGDSSNQPQHF. DNA for the CDR3: TGCAGCGTTGGAGACAGCTCCAATCAGCCCCAGCATTTT. The whole variable domain, filled in from reference TRBV29-1 and TRBJ1-5, reads SAVISQKPSRDICQRGTSLTIQCQVDSQVTMMFWYRQQPGQSLTLIATANQGSEATYESGFVIDKFPISRPNLTFSTLTVSNMSPEDSSIYLCSVGDSSNQPQHFGDGTRLSIL.

The V call is TRBV7-9, the J call TRBJ1-1, with 9 bases identical to TRBD1. Germline CDR1 is SEHNR and CDR2 is FQNEAQ (reference sequence). CDR3 length: 16 amino acids. The J segment lost 1 base and the V segment lost 10 bases, leaving 13 bases of the junction unmatched. CDR3 nucleotide sequence: TGTGCCATGAAAGACTCTCGGACAGGGGCGAACACTGAAGCTTTCTTT. Translating gives CAMKDSRTGANTEAFF.

The chain couples TRBV29-1 to TRBJ1-2; D gene unclear. The CDR3 length is 14 residues. The V and J ends lost 4 bases and 6 bases respectively, with 18 bases between them. Per germline, CDR1 SQVTM and CDR2 ANQGSEA. CDR3 loop: CSVGRTRGADGYTF. CDR3 DNA: TGCAGCGTTGGACGAACGCGGGGTGCAGATGGCTACACCTTC.

This clonotype was counted only a few times. J is TRBJ2-4 and V is TRBV29-1; the D gene could be TRBD1 or TRBD2 (5 bases each). The CDR3 contains 14 residues. Trimming removed 4 bases at V and 7 bases at J, with 17 bases between. Germline V gene sequence: CDR1 SQVTM, CDR2 ANQGSEA. CDR3 in amino acids: CSVGLGPPGNIQYF. CDR3 in DNA: TGCAGCGTTGGTTTGGGACCCCCCGGCAACATTCAGTACTTC.

This rearrangement joins TRBV28 to TRBJ2-7; D not resolved. V was shortened by 7 bases and J by 2 bases, with 15 bases between the two germline ends. Germline assignment: CDR1 MDHEN and CDR2 SYDVKM. This CDR3 has 14 residues. The CDR3 is CASNTLQLTYEQYF. The CDR3 DNA is TGTGCCAGCAACACACTCCAGCTGACCTACGAGCAGTACTTC.

There are a few counts of this clonotype. The chain employs TRBV27 and TRBJ1-5; D is ambiguous. V shed 4 bases and J shed 7 bases, with 14 bases lying between them. This CDR3 is built from 14 residues. CDR1 and CDR2 from the germline V gene are MNHEY and SMNVEV (reference sequence). CDR3 protein: CASSSSRWEQPQHF. The CDR3 bases are TGTGCCAGCAGTTCGTCGCGTTGGGAGCAGCCCCAGCATTTT.

The chain joins TRBV20-1 to TRBJ2-4, with D perhaps TRBD2 (5 bases). Germline V lookup: CDR1 DFQATT, CDR2 SNEGSKA (reference sequence). The CDR3 consists of 14 residues. The V and J ends lost 4 bases and 3 bases respectively, with 13 bases between them. The CDR3 protein is CSATEKRLKNIQYF. The CDR3 coding sequence is TGCAGTGCTACGGAGAAGCGGCTCAAAAACATTCAGTACTTC.

This clonotype was seen a handful of times. The gene calls are TRBV4-2 and TRBJ2-5; 14 nucleotides align to TRBD2. Germline-derived CDR1 and CDR2 are LGHNA and YNFKEQ. This CDR3 comprises 18 residues. V lost 2 bases, J lost 2 bases, and 7 bases stayed unmatched. The CDR3 coding sequence is TGTGCCAGCAGCCAAAGACTAGCGGGGGGGCCTGGGCAAGAGACCCAGTACTTC. It is translated as CASSQRLAGGPGQETQYF.

The V gene is TRBV20-1, the J gene TRBJ2-5; D is ambiguous. The germline V and J ends were trimmed by 2 bases and 5 bases, with 3 bases remaining between them. The germline gives CDR1 DFQATT, CDR2 SNEGSKA (reference sequence). This CDR3 region has 10 residues. The CDR3 nucleotides are TGCAGTGCTAGATATGAGACCCAGTACTTC. Protein product: CSARYETQYF.

The V gene is TRBV6-1, the J gene TRBJ1-2; TRBD1 agrees at 9 bases. CDR3 length: 16 residues. The V and J ends lost 5 bases and 4 bases, in that order; junction bases with no gene match: 11. Germline CDR1 is MNHNS and CDR2 is SASEGT. CDR3 in DNA: TGTGCCAGCAGTCCCCACCGGGACAGGGTGTCCTATGGCTACACCTTC. It is translated as CASSPHRDRVSYGYTF.

There are a few counts of this clonotype. The CDR3 sequence: CASSLGQGHPYEQYF. CDR3 sequence (DNA): TGTGCCAGCAGCTTAGGTCAGGGACACCCCTACGAGCAGTACTTC. The chain employs TRBV7-2 and TRBJ2-7; perhaps TRBD1 as D (6 bases). V lost 1 base and J lost 2, with 12 bases in between. The CDR3 consists of 15 residues. Germline values: CDR1 SGHTA, CDR2 FQGNSA.

This clonotype came up a few times. CDR3 in amino acids: CASSPFLAASTDTQYF. The CDR3 DNA is TGTGCCAGCAGCCCATTCCTAGCGGCTAGCACAGATACGCAGTATTTT. This chain connects TRBV14 to TRBJ2-3; 7 nucleotides agree with TRBD2. V gave up 4 bases and J gave up 0 bases; unmatched junction bases: 7. The CDR3 runs 16 residues. CDR1 is SGHDN, CDR2 FVKESK, per germline.

The V gene is TRBV12-3 or TRBV12-4, the J gene TRBJ2-3; a weak D match, TRBD2 (6 bases). The CDR3 contains 16 residues. Trimming pared 3 bases from V and 1 base from J, leaving 14 bases between. The CDR3 is CASSFVAAGGTDTQYF. The DNA for the CDR3 is TGTGCCAGCAGTTTCGTAGCGGCTGGCGGCACAGATACGCAGTATTTT.

V usage is TRBV7-9 and J usage is TRBJ2-5; weak D call: TRBD1 (6 bases). CDR1 is SEHNR and CDR2 is FQNEAQ in the germline V gene (reference sequence). This CDR3 is built from 15 residues. The ends were cut back, 5 bases at V and 0 bases at J, with 13 bases in the middle. In DNA, the CDR3 is TGTGCCAGCAGCCTCGGACAGATGTACCAAGAGACCCAGTACTTC. Translated, it gives CASSLGQMYQETQYF.

DNA for the CDR3: TGTGCCAGCAGCTTAGGGACTAGCCACGGGGAGCTGTTTTTT. Encoded protein: CASSLGTSHGELFF. The chain couples TRBV7-9 to TRBJ2-2; TRBD2 matches 8 bases. The CDR3 consists of 14 residues. After removal of 1 base from V and 7 bases from J, the junction contained 2 bases not matched to a gene. Germline values: CDR1 SEHNR, CDR2 FQNEAQ (reference sequence).

This clonotype has a handful of counts. The chain employs TRBV4-3 and TRBJ1-1; D might be TRBD1 (6 bases). V gave up 4 bases and J gave up 0 bases, with 12 bases separating them. The germline CDR1 and CDR2 sequences are LGHNA and YSLEER. The CDR3 totals 15 residues. The CDR3 region is CASSLGRGMNTEAFF. Here the CDR3 DNA reads TGCGCCAGCAGCCTAGGAAGGGGGATGAACACTGAAGCTTTCTTT.

V and J are TRBV9 and TRBJ1-5, with TRBD1 identical over 8 bases. With V trimmed by 2 bases and J by 2 bases, 3 bases remained unmatched. CDR3 length equals 15 residues. Germline assignment: CDR1 SGDLS and CDR2 YYNGEE. The CDR3 DNA reads as TGTGCCAGCAGCGTGACAGGGGATGGCAATCAGCCCCAGCATTTT. It yields the protein CASSVTGDGNQPQHF.

The chain carries TRBV12-3 or TRBV12-4 and TRBJ1-2; maybe TRBD1 (5 bases). CDR3 length: 15 amino acids. V was pared by 3 bases and J by 4 bases, with 15 bases between. The DNA of the CDR3 is TGTGCCAGCAGTTTCGGATCGGGACGAACCTATGGCTACACCTTC. The encoded protein is CASSFGSGRTYGYTF.

CDR3 region: CASSYPDEQFF. CDR3 DNA: TGTGCCAGCAGTTACCCAGATGAGCAGTTCTTC. The chain recombines TRBV6-2 or TRBV6-3 with TRBJ2-1; D gene uncertain. Germline loops: CDR1 MNHEY, CDR2 SVGEGT. V was trimmed by 2 bases and J by 8 bases, leaving 4 bases between them. The CDR3 sequence is 11 residues long.

CDR3 sequence reads: CASSLTAMNTEAFF. The CDR3 DNA follows: TGTGCCAGCAGCTTGACAGCGATGAACACTGAAGCTTTCTTT. V gene TRBV5-5 combines with J gene TRBJ1-1, with D hard to call. The CDR3 is made up of 14 amino acids. Germline values: CDR1 SGHKS, CDR2 YYEKEE (reference sequence). V dropped 1 base and J dropped 0 bases, with 7 bases sitting between them. Drawing the rest from reference TRBV5-5 and TRBJ1-1, the complete variable domain is DAGVTQSPTHLIKTRGQQVTLRCSPISGHKSVSWYQQVLGQGPQFIFQYYEKEERGRGNFPDRFSARQFPNYSSELNVNALLLGDSALYLCASSLTAMNTEAFFGQGTRLTVV.

Here the CDR3 DNA reads TGTGCCAGCAGTTTAGCGGGGCGGGGGGGCCGACTCAATGAGCAGTTCTTC. Its protein is CASSLAGRGGRLNEQFF. The chain carries TRBV12-3 or TRBV12-4 and TRBJ2-1, with 9 bases aligning to TRBD2. The CDR3 consists of 17 residues. With 0 bases clipped from V and 6 bases from J, the junction kept 9 bases outside the gene matches.

This clonotype was found a few times. The chain has TRBV9 and TRBJ2-3, with TRBD2 matching over 7 bases. The germline CDR1 and CDR2 sequences are SGDLS and YYNGEE. The CDR3 extends over 15 amino acids. Trimming at V came to 3 bases and at J to 4 bases, leaving 8 bases not matched to a gene. The CDR3 sequence: CASSATLSGADTQYF. The DNA of the CDR3 is TGTGCCAGCAGCGCAACTCTAAGCGGGGCAGATACGCAGTATTTT. The variable domain in full, completed from reference TRBV9 and TRBJ2-3, reads DSGVTQTPKHLITATGQRVTLRCSPRSGDLSVYWYQQSLDQGLQFLIQYYNGEERAKGNILERFSAQQFPDLHSELNLSSLELGDSALYFCASSATLSGADTQYFGPGTRLTVL.

The chain couples TRBV4-2 to TRBJ2-4, with 10 bases fitting TRBD2. Germline values: CDR1 LGHNA, CDR2 YNFKEQ. The junction had 15 bases not matched to a gene; V was cut back by 0 bases and J by 4 bases. CDR3 length: 20 residues. The CDR3 region is CASSQEQPEIAGGLKNIQYF. The CDR3 DNA follows: TGTGCCAGCAGCCAAGAACAACCCGAAATAGCGGGAGGCCTAAAAAACATTCAGTACTTC.

The V call is TRBV20-1, the J call TRBJ2-7, with D uncertain. There are 14 residues in the CDR3. CDR1 is DFQATT, CDR2 SNEGSKA, per germline (reference sequence). V gave up 3 bases and J gave up 0 bases, with 12 bases separating them. CDR3: CSASASVSSYEQYF. CDR3 DNA: TGCAGTGCTAGCGCTTCTGTGAGCTCCTACGAGCAGTACTTC.

This clonotype was seen ten or more times. The chain uses TRBV5-5 and TRBJ1-5, with D unclear. CDR3 length: 14 residues. Trimming stripped 0 bases from V and 10 bases from J, with 14 bases between. CDR1 is SGHKS and CDR2 is YYEKEE in the germline V gene (reference sequence). The CDR3 spells CASSLDPGVRPQHF. DNA for the CDR3: TGTGCCAGCAGCTTGGACCCAGGCGTGCGCCCCCAGCATTTT.

This sequence joins TRBV7-8 and TRBJ1-2; unclear D gene. V shed 0 bases and J shed 3 bases, with 8 bases lying between them. CDR1 is SGHVS and CDR2 is FQNEAQ in the germline V gene. This CDR3 comprises 14 residues. The CDR3 region is CASSLAQTDYGYTF. DNA for the CDR3: TGTGCCAGCAGCTTAGCGCAAACAGACTATGGCTACACCTTC.

This chain connects TRBV2 to TRBJ2-5; D uncertain. V was shortened by 4 bases and J by 0 bases, with 6 bases between the two germline ends. This CDR3 is built from 13 residues. Per the germline V gene, CDR1 is SNHLY and CDR2 is FYNNEI. In nucleotides, the CDR3 is TGTGCCAGCAGTGCCACAGACCAAGAGACCCAGTACTTC. Amino acid sequence: CASSATDQETQYF.

The rearrangement links TRBV4-3 to TRBJ2-7; D is perhaps TRBD1 or TRBD2 (6 bases each). The CDR3 is 17 residues long. Between the trimmed V and J ends, which lost 1 base and 1 base, there was a span of 17 bases. Per germline, CDR1 LGHNA and CDR2 YSLEER. The CDR3 nucleotides read TGCGCCAGCAGCCAAGCGGCAGGGGTGGAGGGATCCTACGAGCAGTACTTC. It translates to CASSQAAGVEGSYEQYF.

The V gene is TRBV4-2, the J gene TRBJ2-7, with D perhaps matching TRBD2 (5 bases). The CDR3 loop spans 15 amino acids. Trimming stripped 2 bases from V and 7 bases from J, with 18 bases between. Germline V gene data show CDR1 as LGHNA and CDR2 as YNFKEQ. As DNA, the CDR3 is TGTGCCAGCAGCCAACGACCGGCAGAACCGGGGGAGCAGTACTTC. This sequence encodes CASSQRPAEPGEQYF.